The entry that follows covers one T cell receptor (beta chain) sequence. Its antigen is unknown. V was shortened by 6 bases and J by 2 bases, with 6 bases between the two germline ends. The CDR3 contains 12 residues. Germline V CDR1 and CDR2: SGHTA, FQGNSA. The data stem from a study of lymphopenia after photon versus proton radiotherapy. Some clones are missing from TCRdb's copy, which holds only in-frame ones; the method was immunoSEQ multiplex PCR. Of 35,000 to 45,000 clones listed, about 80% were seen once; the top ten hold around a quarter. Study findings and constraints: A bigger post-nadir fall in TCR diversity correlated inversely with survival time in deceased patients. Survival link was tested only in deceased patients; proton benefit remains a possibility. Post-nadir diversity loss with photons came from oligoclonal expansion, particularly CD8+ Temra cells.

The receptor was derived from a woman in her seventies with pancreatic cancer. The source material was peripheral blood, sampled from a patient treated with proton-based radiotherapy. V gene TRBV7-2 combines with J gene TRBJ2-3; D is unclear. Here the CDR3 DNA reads TGTGCCAGCAGTGGATTCACAGATACGCAGTATTTT. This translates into CASSGFTDTQYF.